The T cell receptor (beta chain) described here comes from a study of blood T cell repertoires in COVID-19. For the study at large: T cells, B-cell-depleted T cells, or PBMCs supplied cDNA or gDNA.

Germline values: CDR1 LNHDA, CDR2 SQIVND (reference sequence). V was clipped by 3 bases and J by 7 bases; unmatched bases: 11. The CDR3 covers 17 residues. This clone showed up just once. Authors' processing steps: Amplified reference gene primers provided the basis for estimating nucleated cell counts. The data were produced by immunoSEQ multiplex PCR, yet TCRdb's version contains in-frame clones alone and is incomplete. That table furnishes V, J and clone size, whereas the DNA furnished D and trimming. The table lists a few hundred thousand clones, about 90% of them singletons. Sequencing input: peripheral blood. The V call is TRBV19, the J call TRBJ1-6, with 8 bases identical to TRBD1. The source is a woman in her forties or fifties who had recovered from COVID-19. The CDR3 sequence is CASSILGRGPINSPLHF. The CDR3 nucleotides are TGTGCCAGTAGTATCTTGGGCAGGGGGCCGATCAATTCACCCCTCCACTTT.